What follows are 14 T cell receptor beta chains derived from one specimen sequenced in a study of blood T cell repertoires in COVID-19. Profiling relied on immunoSEQ multiplex PCR, and the TCRdb table lists in-frame clones only, not all of them. This table has about 260,000 clones, approximately 85% appearing once. Sample: PBMCs or T cells enriched from blood (not recorded which). The receptors originated from a woman between 50 and 59 years old who had recovered from COVID-19.

The chain employs TRBV7-2 and TRBJ1-1; weak D call: TRBD1 (6 bases). Germline V gives CDR1 SGHTA, CDR2 FQGNSA. This CDR3 contains 16 residues. The V and J ends lost 5 bases and 1 base respectively, with 17 bases between them. In DNA form, the CDR3 reads TGTGCCAGCAGCCCCCCCCGGGGGGCAAGGAACACTGAAGCTTTCTTT. It specifies CASSPPRGARNTEAFF.

The chain has TRBV19 and TRBJ1-4; no firm D call. The ends were cut back, 6 bases at V and 7 bases at J, with 6 bases in the middle. Germline V CDR1 and CDR2: LNHDA, SQIVND (reference sequence). The CDR3 totals 11 residues. In DNA, the CDR3 is TGTGCCAGTAGAAGAGCTGAAAAACTGTTTTTT. Translated, it gives CASRRAEKLFF.

This rearrangement joins TRBV7-8 to TRBJ1-2, with D hard to call. The CDR3 loop spans 15 amino acids. Germline loops: CDR1 SGHVS, CDR2 FQNEAQ. Trimming cost V 0 bases and J 8 bases, with 16 bases left between them. The CDR3 loop reads CASSLASRPTGGYTF. DNA for the CDR3: TGTGCCAGCAGCTTAGCCAGTAGGCCGACGGGAGGCTACACCTTC.

The J gene is TRBJ2-4, the V gene TRBV18; the match to TRBD1 covers 10 bases. The CDR3 runs 19 residues. V dropped 3 bases and J dropped 8; count of bases not matched to a gene: 19. Germline assignment: CDR1 KGHSH and CDR2 LQKENI. The CDR3 bases are TGTGCCAGCTCACCCCTCCGACAGGGGGCCGGGGTCACCCCAGACATTCAGTACTTC. This encodes CASSPLRQGAGVTPDIQYF.

The chain employs TRBV28 and TRBJ1-5, with D unresolved. Germline V gene lookup returns CDR1 MDHEN and CDR2 SYDVKM. The CDR3 has 13 amino acids. V dropped 6 bases and J dropped 4 bases, with 10 bases sitting between them. The CDR3 DNA is TGTGCCAGCAGGTCGGGTTGGAATCAGCCCCAGCATTTT. This translates into CASRSGWNQPQHF.

V is TRBV2 and J is TRBJ1-2; 9 bases are a match to TRBD1. V was clipped by 6 bases and J by 8 bases; unmatched bases: 10. CDR3 length equals 14 residues. Germline V lookup: CDR1 SNHLY, CDR2 FYNNEI. The CDR3 loop reads CASRVQGAGTGYTF. CDR3 DNA sequence: TGTGCCAGCAGAGTACAGGGGGCGGGGACCGGCTACACCTTC.

The chain carries TRBV24-1 and TRBJ2-1, with TRBD1 as a possible D gene (6 bases). V lost 3 bases, J lost 6 bases, and 20 bases lay in between. Germline CDR1 and CDR2: KGHDR and SFDVKD. This CDR3 is 17 amino acids long. The CDR3, as DNA: TGTGCCACCAGTGATCCCTCCACAGGGCTCACGCGCAATGAGCAGTTCTTC. This translates into CATSDPSTGLTRNEQFF.

This chain joins TRBV29-1 and TRBJ1-1; 7 bases align to TRBD1. J was trimmed by 1 base and V by 6 bases; bases with no gene match: 2. Germline CDR1 SQVTM, CDR2 ANQGSEA. The CDR3 length is 12 residues. The CDR3 DNA is TGCAGCGTATGGGACAGGAACACTGAAGCTTTCTTT. This translates into CSVWDRNTEAFF.

This chain links TRBV19 with TRBJ2-7; 7 positions match TRBD2. The CDR3 is 14 amino acids. Germline CDR1 LNHDA, CDR2 SQIVND (reference sequence). J was trimmed by 0 bases and V by 9 bases; bases with no gene match: 8. CDR3 amino acids: CASSPREGSYEQYF. DNA for the CDR3: TGTGCCAGCTCCCCGAGGGAGGGCTCCTACGAGCAGTACTTC.

The chain recombines TRBV5-1 with TRBJ1-5; D perhaps matches TRBD1 (5 bases). CDR1 SGHRS and CDR2 YFSETQ come from the germline V gene. The CDR3 totals 14 residues. V was clipped by 4 bases and J by 3 bases, with 11 bases between them. The CDR3 DNA reads as TGCGCCAGCAGCCCCCGGGGGGACAATCAGCCCCAGCATTTT. Translated, it gives CASSPRGDNQPQHF.

V gene TRBV4-3 combines with J gene TRBJ2-7; TRBD1 matches 11 bases. The CDR3 length is 17 residues. The V gene end was trimmed by 4 bases and the J gene end by 2 bases; junction bases not matched to a gene: 10. Looked up from germline, CDR1 is LGHNA and CDR2 is YSLEER. CDR3 DNA sequence: TGCGCCAGCAGCCCCCGGGACAGGGGGGAAACCCCCTACGAGCAGTACTTC. This encodes CASSPRDRGETPYEQYF.

V gene TRBV6-5 combines with J gene TRBJ1-5; D unclear. The length of the CDR3 is 15 residues. V shed 0 bases and J shed 3 bases, with 9 bases lying between them. Germline CDR1 MNHEY, CDR2 SVGAGI. CDR3 coding DNA: TGTGCCAGCAGTTACTCGAGGGCCAACAATCAGCCCCAGCATTTT. Amino acid sequence: CASSYSRANNQPQHF.

This chain connects TRBV7-2 to TRBJ2-7; 12 nucleotides agree with TRBD2. Trimming removed 4 bases from V and 6 bases from J; junction bases left unmatched: 7. From germline, CDR1 is SGHTA and CDR2 FQGNSA. The CDR3 spans 15 residues. The CDR3: CASSSGLAGISEQYF. In DNA form, the CDR3 reads TGTGCCAGCAGCTCCGGACTAGCGGGAATATCCGAGCAGTACTTC.

The chain is built from TRBV19 and TRBJ1-5; 8 bases line up with TRBD1. CDR1 and CDR2 from the germline V gene are LNHDA and SQIVND (reference sequence). The CDR3 runs 16 residues. The trim removed 5 bases at V and 4 bases at J, leaving 10 bases unmatched. The CDR3 is CASSVLIRGRNQPQHF. The CDR3 DNA reads TGTGCCAGTAGTGTTCTCATCAGGGGGCGGAATCAGCCCCAGCATTTT. The complete variable domain, with remaining parts taken from reference TRBV19 and TRBJ1-5, reads DGGITQSPKYLFRKEGQNVTLSCEQNLNHDAMYWYRQDPGQGLRLIYYSQIVNDFQKGDIAEGYSVSREKKESFPLTVTSAQKNPTAFYLCASSVLIRGRNQPQHFGDGTRLSIL.